Listed below are T cell receptor beta chains from one sample, sequenced in a study of blood T cells in healthy people across ages. TCRdb re-derived calls from the 5' RACE reads in MiXCR, one entry per CDR3 protein. The data contain 1.5 million to 2 million distinct CDR3 sequences, 30% to 40% of them seen just once; the ten biggest clones take up over 9%. Sequencing was carried out using blood. These receptors were collected from a woman aged 25 to 45 in good health. CDR3s include the opening cysteine and the closing phenylalanine or tryptophan. The order of the fields is clone size, V gene, CDR3 length, D gene, J gene, CDR3 DNA, CDR3 protein. A D gene is named only where the DNA matches it firmly. Clone size is stated in some rows and not others, as once, few, many or a class when expanded.

>NA|TRBV7-9|13|NA|TRBJ2-7
TGTGCCAGCAGCTTAGACAGCTCCTACGAGCACTACTTC
CASSLDSSYEHYF
>few|TRBV29-1|13|NA|TRBJ2-1
TGCAGCCCCGTGCGGGGTAGCTACAATGAGCAGTTCTTC
CSPVRGSYNEQFF
>few|TRBV10-3|14|NA|TRBJ2-7
TGTGCCATCAGTGAGACTGGCGGGTCGTACGAGCAGTACTTC
CAISETGGSYEQYF
>NA|TRBV6-5|15|NA|TRBJ1-2
TGTGCCAGCAGTTACCACAGGCACGCTAACTATGGCTACACCTTC
CASSYHRHANYGYTF
>few|TRBV11-2|17|TRBD1|TRBJ2-1
TGTGCCAGCAGCTCCCCAGCCGGGACAGGGATCGACAATGAGCAGTTCTTC
CASSSPAGTGIDNEQFF
>once|TRBV27|14|NA|TRBJ2-7
TGTGCCAGCAGTTTACTTGACAGCTCCTACGAGCAGTACTTC
CASSLLDSSYEQYF
>NA|TRBV5-4|17|TRBD2|TRBJ2-3
TGTGCCAGCAGCTTGGATCTAGCGGGATTTCTCACAGATACGCAGTATTTT
CASSLDLAGFLTDTQYF
>few|TRBV30|15|NA|TRBJ2-3
TGTGCCTGGGGGGAAGGGAATGGTGGGGCAGATACGCAGTATTTT
CAWGEGNGGADTQYF
>few|TRBV5-5|14|TRBD1|TRBJ1-2
TGTGCCAGCAGCTTGGAGGGGGCCGACTATGGCTACACCTTC
CASSLEGADYGYTF
>NA|TRBV5-1|15|NA|TRBJ2-2
TGCGCCAGCAGCTTGGAACCGGGCCTCACCGGGGAGCTGTTTTTT
CASSLEPGLTGELFF
>NA|TRBV11-3|13|NA|TRBJ1-5
TGTGCCAGCAGCGAAGAGCGCAATCAGCCCCAGCATTTT
CASSEERNQPQHF
>NA|TRBV2|14|TRBD1|TRBJ2-7
TGTGCCAGCAGTAGGACAGGGTCAAACTACGAGCAGTACTTC
CASSRTGSNYEQYF
>NA|TRBV6-1|15|NA|TRBJ2-3
TGTGCCAGCAGTGGATCCGACCCCCTCACAGATACGCAGTATTTT
CASSGSDPLTDTQYF
>NA|TRBV20-1|13|NA|TRBJ1-4
TGCAGTGCTTGGGATACAACTAATGAAAAACTGTTTTTT
CSAWDTTNEKLFF
>NA|TRBV12-3/TRBV12-4|15|NA|TRBJ1-2
TGTGCCAGCAGTTTAGGAGGGGGAACGGACTATGGCTACACCTTC
CASSLGGGTDYGYTF
>NA|TRBV7-6|15|TRBD1|TRBJ2-2
TGTGCCAGCAGCTTGACAGGGGAGAACACCGGGGAGCTGTTTTTT
CASSLTGENTGELFF
>NA|TRBV6-2/TRBV6-3|14|NA|TRBJ1-2
TGTGCCAGCAGTCGTTACCGGGAAGGGAATGGCTACACCTTC
CASSRYREGNGYTF
>few|TRBV7-9|15|NA|TRBJ1-2
TGTGCCAGCAGCTTAACTACTACAGCGTCCTATGGCTACACCTTC
CASSLTTTASYGYTF
>NA|TRBV12-3/TRBV12-4|15|TRBD2|TRBJ2-3
TGTGCCAGCAACCCGGGGGGTAAGGGCACAGATGCGCAGTATTTT
CASNPGGKGTDAQYF
>NA|TRBV20-1|12|NA|TRBJ2-6
TGCAGTGCCATGGAGGGGGCCAACGTCCTGACTTTC
CSAMEGANVLTF
>NA|TRBV7-9|17|NA|TRBJ2-4
TGTGCCAGCGCCGGGACGGAAGGCTCACTAGCCAAAAACATTCAGTACTTC
CASAGTEGSLAKNIQYF
>few|TRBV4-1|14|NA|TRBJ1-5
TGCGCCAGCAGCCAAGAAGGGCCATATCAGCCCCAGCATTTT
CASSQEGPYQPQHF
>NA|TRBV2|14|NA|TRBJ2-7
TGTGCCAGCAGCGCCACGGGGGAGAACTACGAGCAGTACTTC
CASSATGENYEQYF
>NA|TRBV29-1|14|NA|TRBJ2-1
TGCGGCGTTGCTGGACTCTGGCGGGGCAATGAGCAGTTCTTC
CGVAGLWRGNEQFF
>few|TRBV10-2|16|TRBD2|TRBJ2-1
TGCGCCAGCAGTGAGTCACTTAGCGGGGGGGCCAGGGAGCAGTTCTTC
CASSESLSGGAREQFF
>NA|TRBV4-1|14|TRBD1|TRBJ1-2
TGCGCCGGCAGCCCGCCAGGACAGGTCTGGGGCTACACCTTC
CAGSPPGQVWGYTF
>few|TRBV7-3|15|TRBD2|TRBJ2-1
TGTGCCAGCAGCTATAGCGGGGGGGCAACTGGGGAGCAGTTCTTC
CASSYSGGATGEQFF
>once|TRBV20-1|17|TRBD2|TRBJ2-1
TGCAGTGCTAGGGTCCTAGCGGGAGAACGGGGATCAATGGGAAGGTTCTTC
CSARVLAGERGSMGRFF
>many|TRBV27|15|TRBD2|TRBJ2-1
TGTGCCAGCGCGCGGACTAGCGTCCCCTACAATGAGCAGTTCTTC
CASARTSVPYNEQFF
>few|TRBV9|15|NA|TRBJ2-1
TGTGCCAGCACGCCAAGGGGAGGAGGCTACAATGAGCAGTTCTTC
CASTPRGGGYNEQFF
>NA|TRBV20-1|13|TRBD2|TRBJ2-1
TGCAGTGCTAGGGGAGCGGGATGGAGTGAGCAGTTCTTC
CSARGAGWSEQFF
>NA|TRBV30|16|TRBD1|TRBJ1-5
TGTGCCTGGAGTAAAACAGGGGGCTGGGGCAATCAGCCCCAGCATTTT
CAWSKTGGWGNQPQHF
>NA|TRBV9|14|NA|TRBJ1-5
TGTGCCAGCAGCCCGTACGGGGGTTGGCAGCCCCAGCATTTT
CASSPYGGWQPQHF
>NA|TRBV10-2|12|NA|TRBJ1-5
TGCGCCAGCTCGGAGGGTTGGCAGCCCCAGCATTTT
CASSEGWQPQHF
>many|TRBV12-3/TRBV12-4|17|TRBD1|TRBJ1-2
TGTGCCAGCAGTGGGACAGGGGGCGCATGGTATAACTATGGCTACACCTTC
CASSGTGGAWYNYGYTF
>NA|TRBV20-1|15|NA|TRBJ2-3
TGCAGTGCTAGAGATGGGGCTAGCGAAATGGATACGCAGTATTTT
CSARDGASEMDTQYF
>NA|TRBV7-9|12|NA|TRBJ1-1
TGTGCCAGCAGCCGCTCGGGGGGTGGGGCTTTCTTT
CASSRSGGGAFF
>NA|TRBV6-1|16|NA|TRBJ2-4
TGTGCCAGCAGTGAAGTACTAGTGGGAGTCGAAAACATTCAGTACTTC
CASSEVLVGVENIQYF
>NA|TRBV20-1|13|NA|TRBJ1-1
TGCAGTGCTAGACCCCCCAAGGGGGCTGAAGCTTTCTTT
CSARPPKGAEAFF
>NA|TRBV11-2|15|TRBD1|TRBJ2-7
TGTGCCAGCAGAACATCCGGACAGGGAGATTACGAGCAGTACTTC
CASRTSGQGDYEQYF
>NA|TRBV7-9|18|NA|TRBJ1-2
TGTGCCAGCAGCTTCACCGCCGCGGGAGGCGCATTTAACTATGGCTACACCTTC
CASSFTAAGGAFNYGYTF
>few|TRBV2|17|TRBD2|TRBJ2-7
TGTGCCAGCAGTGGGTGGGAAGCGGGAGGACAATCCTACGAGCAGTACTTC
CASSGWEAGGQSYEQYF
>NA|TRBV7-3|14|TRBD1|TRBJ2-3
TGTGCCAGCAGCTTACAGGACAGGGGAGATACGCAGTATTTT
CASSLQDRGDTQYF
>once|TRBV11-2|16|NA|TRBJ2-3
TGTGCCAGCAGCTCATTTGAAGGCACGGGCACAGATACGCAGTATTTT
CASSSFEGTGTDTQYF
>NA|TRBV4-1|16|TRBD2|TRBJ2-3
TGCGCCAGCAGCCAAGAATCGGGAGGGGGCACAGATACGCAGTATTTT
CASSQESGGGTDTQYF
>NA|TRBV7-9|11|NA|TRBJ2-7
TGTGCCAGCAGCCCCTCGGAGTGGCAGTACTTC
CASSPSEWQYF
>NA|TRBV27|19|TRBD2|TRBJ2-5
TGTGCCAGCAGGCTGCCGATCGGACTAGCGCCACGGTCCGAAGAGACCCAGTACTTC
CASRLPIGLAPRSEETQYF
>NA|TRBV7-2|17|TRBD1|TRBJ1-2
TGTGCCAGCAGCTCCACTTGGGCCGGGCAGGGGGTGTATGGCTACACCTTC
CASSSTWAGQGVYGYTF
>many|TRBV29-1|14|NA|TRBJ2-1
TGCAGCGCCCTCCGCTCCCTCTCCTACAATGAGCAGTTCTTC
CSALRSLSYNEQFF
>NA|TRBV4-2|14|TRBD1|TRBJ1-1
TGTGCCAGCAGCGCCCCACAGGGGGGCACTGAAGCTTTCTTT
CASSAPQGGTEAFF
>NA|TRBV6-5|18|TRBD1|TRBJ1-4
TGTGCCAGCAGTTTCAGGGGGTTCGAATCAACAACTAATGAAAAACTGTTTTTT
CASSFRGFESTTNEKLFF
>NA|TRBV20-1|13|TRBD1|TRBJ1-2
TGCAGTGCTAGAGATCCCGACAGGGGTGGCTACACCTTC
CSARDPDRGGYTF
>many|TRBV7-2|15|NA|TRBJ2-1
TGTGCCAGCAGCCTAATGGCCAACTCCTACAATGAGCAGTTCTTC
CASSLMANSYNEQFF